A selection of T cell receptor beta chains follows, all from one sample in a study of T cell responses to AZD1222 COVID-19 vaccine. TCRdb keeps only in-frame clones here, not all; method: immunoSEQ multiplex PCR. The profile shows tens of thousands of clones, 92% of them singletons. Specimen: peripheral blood, collected 28 days after the second AZD1222 dose. The source is an adult who received the AZD1222 COVID-19 vaccine. The CDR3 runs from the conserved cysteine through the conserved F or W.

v_gene	j_gene	CDR3aa
TRBV9	TRBJ1-1	CASSVDGGNTEAFF
TRBV5-1	TRBJ1-4	CASSLRGRRDEKLFF
TRBV6-5	TRBJ2-3	CASSYSGTDTQYF
TRBV27	TRBJ1-4	CASSFRGTGGEKLFF
TRBV12-5	TRBJ1-1	CASGLYDRGWAEAFF
TRBV11-2	TRBJ2-7	CASSLDNSGPAYEQYF
TRBV15	TRBJ1-5	CATSSWRDNQPQHF
TRBV18	TRBJ1-6	CASSPPGVNSPLHF
TRBV7-9	TRBJ2-3	CASSPGLSTDTQYF
TRBV9	TRBJ1-2	CASSVDGYGYTF
TRBV2	TRBJ1-6	CASSEDSNSPLHF
TRBV9	TRBJ2-3	CASSARGGELTDTQYF
TRBV10-2	TRBJ1-4	CASRRAVNEKLFF
TRBV30	TRBJ2-7	CASEGLASHEQYF
TRBV6-2/TRBV6-3	TRBJ2-1	CASSYVLAGGDYNEQFF
TRBV7-3	TRBJ2-5	CASSLTAGGLGETQYF
TRBV3-1/TRBV3-2	TRBJ1-4	CASSQQGGLFF
TRBV19	TRBJ1-5	CASSLFSNQPQHF
TRBV6-5	TRBJ1-2	CASSLGRGADGYTF
TRBV11-2	TRBJ2-1	CASSPTSGGLLSSYNEQFF
TRBV18	TRBJ1-2	CASYRTGGGYTF
TRBV19	TRBJ1-5	CASSSERVEGQPQHF
TRBV5-1	TRBJ2-5	CASSLLASAQETQYF
TRBV7-9	TRBJ1-1	CASSLSGQVNTEAFF
TRBV28	TRBJ2-1	CASESRGASYNEQFF
TRBV25-1	TRBJ2-1	CASSGLAGSNEQFF
TRBV18	TRBJ1-2	CASSPSSERAAHGYTF
TRBV29-1	TRBJ1-2	CSVRDRSASGGYTF
TRBV21-1	TRBJ2-7	CASSKGRLMSYEQYF
TRBV5-4	TRBJ2-3	CASSPGVSSGTQYF
TRBV7-6	TRBJ2-1	CASSWEGHPPYNEQFF
TRBV19	TRBJ2-2	CASSMGVAGDTGELFF
TRBV9	TRBJ1-2	CASSVGTELYGYTF
TRBV2	TRBJ2-5	CASGRLGLAKETQYF
TRBV4-1	TRBJ1-1	CASSQDSLKDRDTEAFF
TRBV27	TRBJ2-2	CASSKQGTFTGELFF
TRBV29-1	TRBJ1-1	CSVEMGGRTFF
TRBV18	TRBJ2-5	CASSPRQGAAGETQYF
TRBV5-8	TRBJ2-7	CASSLYGSLNEQYF
TRBV6-5	TRBJ2-7	CASSYSNSGARYEQYF
TRBV6-4	TRBJ1-1	CASSDLGGNTEAFF
TRBV28	TRBJ1-5	CASSLPGQGKKPQHF
TRBV5-1	TRBJ2-1	CASSPLQGGTWNEQFF
TRBV4-3	TRBJ1-2	CASSQDRGWYGYTF